The 20 T cell receptor beta chains in this list originate from one sample, sequenced in a study of T cell responses to AZD1222 COVID-19 vaccine. Assay: immunoSEQ multiplex PCR; the TCRdb copy retains only in-frame clones and omits some. The sample includes roughly 150,000 clones, around 93% of them seen just once. The material was peripheral blood, obtained on day 0 of AZD1222 vaccination. These receptors all stem from an adult in good health.

This chain's CDR3 is CASRFGTSSYNSPLHF. The CDR3 DNA sequence: TGTGCAAGTCGCTTCGGAACAAGCTCCTATAATTCACCCCTCCACTTT. The rearrangement links TRBV12-2 to TRBJ1-6. TRBV12-2 is termed a pseudogene. The CDR3 covers 16 residues.

This clone was detected once. CDR3 region: CASSLDSGWNSSTDTQYF. DNA of the CDR3: TGTGCCAGCAGCTTAGATTCGGGTTGGAATTCTAGCACAGATACGCAGTATTTT. V gene TRBV7-6 combines with J gene TRBJ2-3, with D hard to call. The germline V gene encodes CDR1 SGHVS and CDR2 FNYEAQ. The CDR3 sequence is 18 residues long. V was cut by 1 base and J by 0 bases, with 17 bases left in between. Supplemented by reference TRBV7-6 and TRBJ2-3, the full variable domain reads GAGVSQSPRYKVTKRGQDVALRCDPISGHVSLYWYRQALGQGPEFLTYFNYEAQQDKSGLPNDRFSAERPEGSISTLTIQRTEQRDSAMYRCASSLDSGWNSSTDTQYFGPGTRLTVL.

The chain carries TRBV6-6 and TRBJ2-7; D possibly corresponds to TRBD2 (7 bases). This CDR3 contains 12 residues. Germline V gene lookup returns CDR1 MNHNY and CDR2 SVGAGI (reference sequence). V was cut by 5 bases and J by 9 bases, with 14 bases left in between. The CDR3 DNA reads as TGTGCCAGCAGTGGGGGGGCGTTATGGCAGTACTTC. Translated: CASSGGALWQYF.

V usage is TRBV20-1 and J usage is TRBJ2-7; D call uncertain. The CDR3 is made up of 14 amino acids. CDR1 is DFQATT and CDR2 is SNEGSKA in the germline V gene (reference sequence). Trimming left V 3 bases short and J 3 bases short, with 15 bases between. The chain's CDR3 is CSASHSSPRYEQYF. The DNA of the CDR3 is TGCAGTGCTAGTCACAGTTCCCCACGCTACGAGCAGTACTTC.

This clone was found a few times. The rearrangement links TRBV18 to TRBJ1-2; D ambiguous. CDR1 KGHSH and CDR2 LQKENI come from the germline V gene. Trimming shortened V by 2 bases and J by 8 bases, and 12 bases separated the two germline ends. This CDR3 spans 13 amino acids. CDR3 sequence (DNA): TGTGCCAGCTCACCAGAGGGTATCCGCGGCTACACCTTC. This codes for CASSPEGIRGYTF.

The chain carries TRBV6-1 and TRBJ2-1; the D gene is possibly TRBD2 (5 bases). The CDR3 is 15 residues long. V lost 1 base to trimming and J lost 3 bases, with 10 bases between them. Germline loops: CDR1 MNHNS, CDR2 SASEGT. The CDR3 here is CASSEGPRVYNEQFF. For the CDR3, the DNA is TGTGCCAGCAGTGAAGGCCCGAGGGTCTACAATGAGCAGTTCTTC.

The chain carries TRBV6-6 and TRBJ1-2, with 8 bases lining up with TRBD1. The length of the CDR3 is 15 residues. V lost 0 bases, J lost 5 bases, and 5 bases stayed unmatched. Germline CDR1 reads MNHNY; CDR2 reads SVGAGI (reference sequence). The CDR3 is CASSYSWDRTYGYTF. CDR3 sequence (DNA): TGTGCCAGCAGTTACTCCTGGGACAGGACGTATGGCTACACCTTC.

The gene calls are TRBV11-1 and TRBJ2-7, with D possibly TRBD1 on 6 matching bases. Germline V gives CDR1 SGHAT, CDR2 FQDESV (reference sequence). The V gene lost 1 base and the J gene lost 5 bases, with 12 bases spanning the gap. CDR3 size: 14 residues. DNA of the CDR3: TGTGCCAGCAGCTTAGGAGGGGGAAGCGACGAGCAGTACTTC. This sequence encodes CASSLGGGSDEQYF.

The CDR3 sequence is CASTNPQGGIYEQFF. The CDR3 coding sequence is TGTGCCAGCACGAACCCACAGGGGGGAATTTATGAGCAGTTCTTC. The chain employs TRBV6-5 and TRBJ2-1; 8 bases match TRBD1. V was pared by 7 bases and J by 8 bases, with 13 bases of the junction left unmatched. The germline V gene encodes CDR1 MNHEY and CDR2 SVGAGI. The CDR3 has 15 residues.

CDR3 residues: CARSKGRRDYEQYF. Here the CDR3 DNA reads TGTGCCAGAAGCAAGGGACGACGGGACTACGAGCAGTACTTC. The chain couples TRBV7-5 to TRBJ2-7. TRBV7-5 represents a pseudogene. This CDR3 has 14 amino acids.

The chain uses TRBV7-9 and TRBJ2-5, with 8 bases aligning to TRBD1. The CDR3 is 15 amino acids. Per the germline V gene, CDR1 is SEHNR and CDR2 is FQNEAQ (reference sequence). Losses at the gene ends were 5 bases for V and 5 bases for J; bases not matched to a gene: 10. CDR3: CASSTDRDIPETQYF. The CDR3 DNA reads TGTGCCAGCAGCACGGACAGGGACATCCCGGAGACCCAGTACTTC. Together with reference TRBV7-9 and TRBJ2-5, the CDR3 gives the full variable domain: DTGVSQNPRHKITKRGQNVTFRCDPISEHNRLYWYRQTLGQGPEFLTYFQNEAQLEKSRLLSDRFSAERPKGSFSTLEIQRTEQGDSAMYLCASSTDRDIPETQYFGPGTRLLVL.

The chain is built from TRBV7-8 and TRBJ1-1; 8 positions match TRBD1. CDR3 length equals 16 residues. Germline CDR1 is SGHVS and CDR2 is FQNEAQ. V lost 5 bases, J lost 0 bases, and 8 bases stayed unmatched. The CDR3 loop is CASSPQVGQVNTEAFF. In DNA form, the CDR3 reads TGTGCCAGCAGCCCCCAGGTGGGACAGGTGAACACTGAAGCTTTCTTT.

The rearrangement links TRBV6-5 to TRBJ1-2; D is ambiguous. Germline assignment: CDR1 MNHEY and CDR2 SVGAGI. The CDR3 extends over 10 amino acids. V dropped 5 bases and J dropped 4 bases, with 2 bases sitting between them. Written as DNA, the CDR3 is TGTGCCAGCAGTACCTATGGCTACACCTTC. The encoded protein is CASSTYGYTF.

This chain uses TRBV6-1 with TRBJ1-6; D might be TRBD1 (6 bases). The CDR3 runs 14 residues. The V and J ends lost 7 bases and 9 bases respectively, with 16 bases between them. Germline CDR1 is MNHNS and CDR2 is SASEGT. CDR3: CASTETGLTSPLHF. The DNA of the CDR3 is TGTGCCAGCACCGAAACAGGGTTGACTTCACCCCTCCACTTT.

V usage is TRBV30 and J usage is TRBJ1-2; 8 nucleotides line up with TRBD1. Germline V gives CDR1 GTSNPN, CDR2 SVGIG (reference sequence). This CDR3 has 16 residues. The junction had 16 bases not matched to a gene; V was cut back by 2 bases and J by 8 bases. The CDR3 sequence: CAWSMRQGIRDSGYTF. The CDR3 region has the DNA TGTGCCTGGAGTATGAGACAGGGGATACGTGATTCGGGCTACACCTTC.

The chain uses TRBV6-5 and TRBJ1-5; TRBD1 matches 10 bases. CDR1 is MNHEY, CDR2 SVGAGI, per germline. CDR3 size: 14 residues. With V trimmed by 9 bases and J by 5 bases, 7 bases remained unmatched. As DNA, the CDR3 is TGTGCCAGTCAGAGGGGACAGGGGTATCAGCCCCAGCATTTT. It codes for CASQRGQGYQPQHF.

The rearrangement joins TRBV5-1 to TRBJ2-1; possible D gene TRBD2, 5 bases. Germline V CDR1 and CDR2: SGHRS, YFSETQ. Trimming pared 4 bases from V and 1 base from J, leaving 18 bases between. This CDR3 is 17 amino acids long. The CDR3 sequence: CASSPGGSTPSYNEQFF. CDR3 coding DNA: TGCGCCAGCAGCCCCGGAGGCAGCACCCCTTCCTACAATGAGCAGTTCTTC.

This chain connects TRBV30 to TRBJ1-2, with 7 bases lining up with TRBD1. The germline V gene has CDR1 GTSNPN and CDR2 SVGIG (reference sequence). This CDR3 comprises 12 residues. V trimming: 5 bases; J trimming: 8 bases; junction bases outside the gene matches: 8. As DNA, the CDR3 is TGTGCCTGGGACAGGGATGTGGGGGGCTACACCTTC. It specifies CAWDRDVGGYTF.

This chain links TRBV28 with TRBJ1-6; TRBD1 might be the D (5 bases). V lost 1 base and J 10 bases, leaving 14 bases between the germline ends. CDR3 length: 15 residues. Germline V gene lookup returns CDR1 MDHEN and CDR2 SYDVKM. In nucleotides, the CDR3 is TGTGCCAGCAGTTTATCTCTACCGGGGGTCTCACCCCTCCACTTT. This codes for CASSLSLPGVSPLHF. The variable domain in full, with the rest retrieved from reference TRBV28 and TRBJ1-6, is DVKVTQSSRYLVKRTGEKVFLECVQDMDHENMFWYRQDPGLGLRLIYFSYDVKMKEKGDIPEGYSVSREKKERFSLILESASTNQTSMYLCASSLSLPGVSPLHFGNGTRLTVT.

V and J are TRBV18 and TRBJ2-2; 8 nucleotides line up with TRBD1. V shed 3 bases, J shed 0 bases, and the junction held 3 bases outside the gene matches. The CDR3 has 16 residues. In germline, CDR1 is KGHSH, CDR2 LQKENI. CDR3 residues: CASSPDRAANTGELFF. The CDR3 DNA reads TGTGCCAGCTCACCGGACAGGGCCGCGAACACCGGGGAGCTGTTTTTT.